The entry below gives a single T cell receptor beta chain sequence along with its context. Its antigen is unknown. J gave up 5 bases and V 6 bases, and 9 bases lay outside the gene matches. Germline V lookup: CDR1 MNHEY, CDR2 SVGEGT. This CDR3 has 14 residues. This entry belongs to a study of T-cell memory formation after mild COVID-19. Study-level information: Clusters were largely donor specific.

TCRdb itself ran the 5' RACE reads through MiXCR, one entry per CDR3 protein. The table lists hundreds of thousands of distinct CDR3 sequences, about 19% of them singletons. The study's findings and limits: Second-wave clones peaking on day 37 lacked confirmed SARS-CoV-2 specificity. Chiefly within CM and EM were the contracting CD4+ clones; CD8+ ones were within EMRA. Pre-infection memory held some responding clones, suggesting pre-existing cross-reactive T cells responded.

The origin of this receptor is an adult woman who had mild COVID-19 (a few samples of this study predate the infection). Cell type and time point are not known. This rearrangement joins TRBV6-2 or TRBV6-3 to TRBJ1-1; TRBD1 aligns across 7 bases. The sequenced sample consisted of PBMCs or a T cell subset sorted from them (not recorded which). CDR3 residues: CASSATRQGTEAFF. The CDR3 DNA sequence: TGTGCCAGCAGCGCCACTCGACAGGGAACTGAAGCTTTCTTT.